This T cell receptor beta chain was sequenced for a study of T cells after yellow fever vaccination. For the study at large: Among memory cells, EM, EMRA, CM and Tscm subsets were sorted using CD3, CD45RA, CCR7 and CD95.

The germline CDR1 and CDR2 sequences are DFQATT and SNEGSKA (reference sequence). The CDR3 is made up of 9 amino acids. They built TCR cDNA with 5'RACE template switching, a step that put in a universal primer site and UMIs. TCRdb re-called the 5' RACE reads through MiXCR, storing one row per CDR3 protein. The data hold approximately 47,000 distinct CDR3 sequences, with around 6.8% observed a single time. This clonotype turned up a few times. Study findings and constraints: A limited proportion of clonotypes was detected within both the CD4 and CD8 compartments. Boosting was followed by the reappearance of most primary-vaccination clones (under 97% CD4, 88% CD8).

The receptor was derived from a man under 40 who received the YFV17D yellow fever vaccine. The sample here was PBMCs, either bulk or a sorted T-cell subset (CD4+, CD8+, memory, or dextramer-sorted; not recorded which), taken 45 days after the yellow fever booster vaccination. V and J are TRBV20-1 and TRBJ1-1; 7 nucleotides align to TRBD1. The CDR3 region is CSQGGGAFF. In DNA, the CDR3 is TGCAGCCAGGGGGGGGGAGCTTTCTTT.